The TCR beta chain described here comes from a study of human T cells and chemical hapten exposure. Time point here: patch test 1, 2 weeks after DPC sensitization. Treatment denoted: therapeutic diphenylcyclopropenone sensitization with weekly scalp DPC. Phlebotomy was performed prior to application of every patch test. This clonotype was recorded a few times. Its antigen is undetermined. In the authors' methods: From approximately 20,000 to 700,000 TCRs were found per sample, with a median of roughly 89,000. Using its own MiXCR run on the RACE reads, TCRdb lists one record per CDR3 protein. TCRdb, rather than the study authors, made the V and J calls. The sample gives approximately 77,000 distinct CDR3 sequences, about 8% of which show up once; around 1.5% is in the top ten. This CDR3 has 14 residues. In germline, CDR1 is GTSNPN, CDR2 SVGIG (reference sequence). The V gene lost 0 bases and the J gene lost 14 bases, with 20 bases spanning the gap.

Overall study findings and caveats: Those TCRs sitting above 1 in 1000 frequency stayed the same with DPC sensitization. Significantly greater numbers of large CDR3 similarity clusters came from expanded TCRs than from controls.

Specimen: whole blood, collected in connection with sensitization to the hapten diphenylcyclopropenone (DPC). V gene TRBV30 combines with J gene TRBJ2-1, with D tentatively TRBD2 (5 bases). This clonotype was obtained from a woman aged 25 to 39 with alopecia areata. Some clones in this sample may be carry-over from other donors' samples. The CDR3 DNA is TGTGCCTGGAGTGTAGGACTGGGTAAATCAATAAAGTTCTTC. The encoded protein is CAWSVGLGKSIKFF. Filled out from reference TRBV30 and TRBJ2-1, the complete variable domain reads SQTIHQWPATLVQPVGSPLSLECTVEGTSNPNLYWYRQAAGRGLQLLFYSVGIGQISSEVPQNLSASRPQDRQFILSSKKLLLSDSGFYLCAWSVGLGKSIKFFGPGTRLTVL.